A single sample is the source of the 10 T cell receptor beta chains below, sequenced in a study of cytomegalovirus exposure and HLA in healthy donors. This PCR relied on a set of 60 Vbeta primers and 13 Jbeta primers. Clones were read by immunoSEQ multiplex PCR, and TCRdb kept only the in-frame ones, dropping some. The repertoire consists of roughly 150,000 clones, with about 70% occurring once and the leading ten covering about 4.1%. The sequenced material came from PBMCs. The receptors stem from a man in his 60s in good health and CMV-seronegative.

Here the CDR3 DNA reads TGTGCCAGCAGCACCCAAAAGGGGACAGGAAAAGAGACCCAGTACTTC. Amino acids: CASSTQKGTGKETQYF. The chain recombines TRBV7-8 with TRBJ2-5, with 8 bases fitting TRBD1. The CDR3 covers 16 residues. Germline trimming cut 5 bases from V and 3 bases from J; bases unmatched to any gene: 11. In germline, CDR1 is SGHVS, CDR2 FQNEAQ.

This clone was found once. V gene TRBV2 combines with J gene TRBJ1-5; D possibly corresponds to TRBD1 (5 bases). Per the germline V gene, CDR1 is SNHLY and CDR2 is FYNNEI. The CDR3 consists of 15 residues. V lost 3 bases and J 1 base, leaving 10 bases between the germline ends. CDR3 sequence: CASSDKTASNQPQHF. The DNA for the CDR3 is TGTGCCAGCAGTGATAAGACAGCAAGCAATCAGCCCCAGCATTTT.

Concerning this clone: Distinct nucleotide sequences in the sample also encode this CDR3. The rearrangement joins TRBV5-1 to TRBJ2-7; tentatively, D is TRBD2 (5 bases). With 4 bases removed from V and 0 bases from J, the gap between germline ends came to 5 bases. This CDR3 is 12 amino acids long. CDR1 and CDR2 from the germline V gene are SGHRS and YFSETQ. Written as DNA, the CDR3 is TGCGCCAGCAGCGCGGGCTCCTACGAGCAGTACTTC. Translated: CASSAGSYEQYF.

This clone was recorded a few times. The chain uses TRBV7-2 and TRBJ2-3, with TRBD2 matching 9 bases. This CDR3 region has 15 residues. The trim removed 5 bases at V and 1 base at J, leaving 4 bases unmatched. Germline CDR1 SGHTA, CDR2 FQGNSA. CDR3 region: CASSPLAGGTDTQYF. The CDR3 DNA reads TGTGCCAGCAGCCCTTTAGCGGGAGGCACAGATACGCAGTATTTT.

The V and J genes are TRBV4-1 and TRBJ2-3; D may be TRBD1 (5 bases). Germline assignment: CDR1 MGHRA and CDR2 YSYEKL. Trimming removed 2 bases from V and 0 bases from J, with 12 bases in between. This CDR3 has 16 amino acids. CDR3 region: CASSQSTRESTDTQYF. The CDR3 region has the DNA TGCGCCAGCAGCCAATCTACCAGGGAAAGCACAGATACGCAGTATTTT.

This clone was seen only a few times. This rearrangement joins TRBV7-2 to TRBJ2-4; no clear D. This CDR3 is 13 amino acids long. The ends were cut back, 2 bases at V and 9 bases at J, with 11 bases in the middle. Germline CDR1 is SGHTA and CDR2 is FQGNSA. The CDR3 sequence is CASSLSQAPIQYF. Here the CDR3 DNA reads TGTGCCAGCAGCTTATCCCAGGCCCCCATTCAGTACTTC.

About this clone itself: An end of the junction does not agree with germline; a read error may underlie this. The chain combines TRBV7-9 with TRBJ2-1, with D possibly matching TRBD2 (5 bases). Germline loops: CDR1 SEHNR, CDR2 FQNEAQ (reference sequence). The length of the CDR3 is 14 residues. In DNA, the CDR3 is TGTGCCAGCAGCCTAGCCGGGACCTACAATGAGCAGTTCTTC. It codes for CASSLAGTYNEQFF.

The chain uses TRBV5-1 and TRBJ2-6, with 7 positions matching TRBD2. This CDR3 is built from 12 residues. After removal of 5 bases from V and 8 bases from J, the junction contained 1 base not matched to a gene. Germline CDR1 reads SGHRS; CDR2 reads YFSETQ. Here the CDR3 reads CASSSGSNVLTF. The CDR3 DNA follows: TGCGCCAGCAGTAGCGGGTCCAACGTCCTGACTTTC.

The chain couples TRBV30 to TRBJ1-2; D is undetermined. CDR1 GTSNPN and CDR2 SVGIG come from the germline V gene (reference sequence). This CDR3 spans 14 amino acids. Trimming removed 2 bases from V and 4 bases from J, with 14 bases in between. CDR3 region: CAWSPTGLPYGYTF. The CDR3 DNA is TGTGCCTGGAGTCCCACCGGACTACCCTATGGCTACACCTTC.

The CDR3 nucleotides are TGTGCCATCAGGGGTCCCGGGACTAGCGGGACTACAGATACGCAGTATTTT. Residues: CAIRGPGTSGTTDTQYF. V usage is TRBV10-3 and J usage is TRBJ2-3; 13 nucleotides line up with TRBD2. The CDR3 totals 17 residues. Germline-derived CDR1 and CDR2 are ENHRY and SYGVKD. Germline trimming cut 6 bases from V and 3 bases from J; bases unmatched to any gene: 9.